These 31 T cell receptor beta chains came from one sample sequenced in a study of siplizumab effects on memory and regulatory T cells. Method: immunoSEQ multiplex PCR; TCRdb's copy keeps in-frame clones and lacks some. This table holds roughly 75,000 clones, around 93% found once. The specimen was CD8+ T cells sorted from blood. The receptors originated from a human donor in good health.

CDR3 DNA: TGTGCCAGCAGTGACTTAGGCGGGGGGGACAATGAGCAGTTCTTC. It is translated as CASSDLGGGDNEQFF. The chain joins TRBV6-4 to TRBJ2-1; 9 bases are shared with TRBD2. This CDR3 has 15 residues. The trim removed 1 base at V and 5 bases at J, leaving 3 bases unmatched. The V gene's germline CDR1 is MRHNA and CDR2 SNTAGT.

This chain connects TRBV27 to TRBJ2-2; the D gene is possibly TRBD2 (5 bases). Trimming took 1 base from V and 1 from J, leaving 16 bases between them. Germline CDR1 and CDR2: MNHEY and SMNVEV (reference sequence). The CDR3 is 18 amino acids. The CDR3 sequence: CASSLFGIDRGNTGELFF. The CDR3 DNA follows: TGTGCCAGCAGTTTATTCGGTATTGACCGGGGGAACACCGGGGAGCTGTTTTTT.

The chain employs TRBV19 and TRBJ1-1, with TRBD1 matching over 11 bases. Losses at the gene ends were 10 bases for V and 5 bases for J; bases not matched to a gene: 15. The length of the CDR3 is 16 residues. Germline CDR1 and CDR2: LNHDA and SQIVND (reference sequence). Written as DNA, the CDR3 is TGTGCCACCAAGCCCGGGACAGGGGGTGATTGGACTGAAGCTTTCTTT. Its translation: CATKPGTGGDWTEAFF.

The gene calls are TRBV5-4 and TRBJ2-5; tentatively, D is TRBD2 (5 bases). The CDR3 runs 13 residues. Trimming removed 2 bases at V and 7 bases at J, with 12 bases between. Germline CDR1 SGHNT, CDR2 YYREEE (reference sequence). The CDR3 coding sequence is TGTGCCAGCAGCTTCGGAGGTGGGCCGACCCAGTACTTC. Its protein product is CASSFGGGPTQYF.

This chain uses TRBV15 with TRBJ1-6, with D unclear. Germline lookup yields CDR1 LNHNV and CDR2 YYDKDF (reference sequence). This CDR3 contains 15 residues. Trimming pared 0 bases from V and 9 bases from J, leaving 12 bases between. The CDR3 nucleotides read TGTGCCACCAGCAGAGATGGGTTGTTTGGTTCACCCCTCCACTTT. Its translation is CATSRDGLFGSPLHF.

The rearrangement joins TRBV4-1 to TRBJ2-3; TRBD2 might be the D (5 bases). V was pared by 2 bases and J by 2 bases, with 14 bases between. Germline CDR1 is MGHRA and CDR2 is YSYEKL. This CDR3 has 16 residues. This chain's CDR3 is CASSQRAAVVTDTQYF. In nucleotides, the CDR3 is TGCGCCAGCAGCCAAAGAGCGGCAGTGGTCACAGATACGCAGTATTTT.

The rearrangement links TRBV27 to TRBJ2-5, with D possibly TRBD1 on 5 matching bases. Trimming removed 3 bases at V and 5 bases at J, with 16 bases between. Per the germline V gene, CDR1 is MNHEY and CDR2 is SMNVEV (reference sequence). The CDR3 is made up of 15 amino acids. CDR3 bases: TGTGCCAGCAGTTTGACAAGGGTAAAGGGGGAGACCCAGTACTTC. It specifies CASSLTRVKGETQYF.

The rearrangement joins TRBV5-6 to TRBJ1-2; the D gene is possibly TRBD1 (6 bases). Trimming cost V 0 bases and J 1 base, with 7 bases left between them. CDR1 SGHDT and CDR2 YYEEEE come from the germline V gene. The CDR3 spans 14 residues. This chain's CDR3 is CASSLAGDNYGYTF. Here the CDR3 DNA reads TGTGCCAGCAGCTTGGCAGGGGATAACTATGGCTACACCTTC.

This rearrangement joins TRBV27 to TRBJ1-2; 8 bases fit TRBD1. Trimming cost V 5 bases and J 3 bases; bases outside gene matches: 5. The germline V gene encodes CDR1 MNHEY and CDR2 SMNVEV (reference sequence). The length of the CDR3 is 14 residues. The CDR3 DNA follows: TGTGCCAGCAGTCAGCAGGGGGCATACTATGGCTACACCTTC. This translates into CASSQQGAYYGYTF.

V and J are TRBV7-7 and TRBJ2-5; D is possibly TRBD2 (6 bases). The germline V and J ends were trimmed by 5 bases and 5 bases, with 15 bases remaining between them. CDR1 is SSHAT and CDR2 is FNYEAQ in the germline V gene (reference sequence). This CDR3 contains 14 residues. This CDR3 is CASSTSTAGETQYF. As DNA, the CDR3 is TGTGCCAGCAGCACCTCCACCGCGGGGGAGACCCAGTACTTC.

This clone has a handful of counts. The V and J genes are TRBV10-3 and TRBJ1-2, with D uncertain. The CDR3 is made up of 13 amino acids. Germline V CDR1 and CDR2: ENHRY, SYGVKD. Trimming cost V 2 bases and J 4 bases, with 8 bases left between them. CDR3 region: CAISEAASYGYTF. In DNA form, the CDR3 reads TGTGCCATCAGTGAGGCGGCATCCTATGGCTACACCTTC.

The chain uses TRBV6-5 and TRBJ2-7, with D uncertain. Between the trimmed V and J ends, which lost 4 bases and 0 bases, there was a span of 10 bases. The V gene's germline CDR1 is MNHEY and CDR2 SVGAGI. The CDR3 is 14 amino acids. The CDR3 sequence is CASSSYLYSYEQYF. CDR3 DNA sequence: TGTGCCAGCAGTTCCTACCTCTACTCCTACGAGCAGTACTTC.

The gene calls are TRBV9 and TRBJ1-1, with a tentative D call TRBD1 (6 bases). The CDR3 runs 14 residues. Germline CDR1 reads SGDLS; CDR2 reads YYNGEE. V lost 4 bases and J lost 6, with 16 bases in between. The CDR3 sequence: CASSQGGGSPEAFF. CDR3 coding DNA: TGTGCCAGCAGCCAAGGAGGGGGAAGCCCTGAAGCTTTCTTT.

The chain links TRBV29-1 to TRBJ1-6; 8 bases agree with TRBD1. V was clipped by 6 bases and J by 7 bases; unmatched bases: 5. Germline V gene lookup returns CDR1 SQVTM and CDR2 ANQGSEA. This CDR3 has 13 residues. Here the CDR3 reads CSVSTGVNSPLHF. The CDR3 DNA reads TGCAGCGTGTCGACAGGGGTAAATTCACCCCTCCACTTT.

The rearrangement joins TRBV29-1 to TRBJ1-1; D is perhaps TRBD1 (6 bases). CDR1 and CDR2 (germline): SQVTM, ANQGSEA. Trimming stripped 6 bases from V and 0 bases from J, with 11 bases between. The CDR3 totals 13 residues. In DNA, the CDR3 is TGCAGCGTAAAACAGGGATTGAACACTGAAGCTTTCTTT. Encoded protein: CSVKQGLNTEAFF.

The chain uses TRBV5-6 and TRBJ1-6, with TRBD1 matching over 7 bases. The CDR3 has 14 amino acids. Germline CDR1 is SGHDT and CDR2 is YYEEEE. V dropped 2 bases and J dropped 7; count of bases not matched to a gene: 3. DNA of the CDR3: TGTGCCAGCAGCTTAGGACAGGAGAATTCACCCCTCCACTTT. Its protein product is CASSLGQENSPLHF.

The chain links TRBV15 to TRBJ2-5; 10 nucleotides line up with TRBD2. Germline V gives CDR1 LNHNV, CDR2 YYDKDF (reference sequence). Germline trimming cut 1 base from V and 2 bases from J; bases unmatched to any gene: 1. The CDR3 totals 15 residues. CDR3 in amino acids: CATSRALAGQETQYF. The DNA for the CDR3 is TGTGCCACCAGCAGAGCACTAGCGGGACAAGAGACCCAGTACTTC.

This chain joins TRBV18 and TRBJ1-6; a possible D gene is TRBD1 (6 bases). Germline V CDR1 and CDR2: KGHSH, LQKENI. This CDR3 has 15 amino acids. Trimming stripped 4 bases from V and 7 bases from J, with 14 bases between. CDR3 region: CASSLRTDQNSPLHF. As DNA, the CDR3 is TGTGCCAGCTCACTTAGGACAGACCAAAATTCACCCCTCCACTTT.

The rearrangement links TRBV27 to TRBJ2-5; perhaps TRBD1 as D (5 bases). In germline, CDR1 is MNHEY, CDR2 SMNVEV (reference sequence). CDR3 length: 15 residues. V was clipped by 3 bases and J by 5 bases, with 16 bases between them. CDR3 nucleotides: TGTGCCAGCAGTTTCTCTCCCAGGGTGGCCGAGACCCAGTACTTC. Its protein product is CASSFSPRVAETQYF.

V usage is TRBV27 and J usage is TRBJ1-2; maybe TRBD1 (5 bases). CDR1 and CDR2 (germline): MNHEY, SMNVEV (reference sequence). V was trimmed by 4 bases and J by 7 bases, leaving 19 bases between them. The length of the CDR3 is 15 residues. The CDR3 bases are TGTGCCAGCAGTTCTACTTGGGGCGAAACTAGTGGCTACACCTTC. Its protein product is CASSSTWGETSGYTF.

This clone was picked up a small number of times. The J gene is TRBJ1-4, the V gene TRBV25-1, with TRBD1 matching 9 bases. The CDR3 is 12 residues long. Germline-derived CDR1 and CDR2 are MGHDK and SYGVNS. V trimming: 7 bases; J trimming: 7 bases; junction bases outside the gene matches: 1. DNA for the CDR3: TGTGCCAGCACACAGGGGGCTGAAAAACTGTTTTTT. It codes for CASTQGAEKLFF. The entire variable domain, with the rest obtained from reference TRBV25-1 and TRBJ1-4, is as follows: EADIYQTPRYLVIGTGKKITLECSQTMGHDKMYWYQQDPGMELHLIHYSYGVNSTEKGDLSSESTVSRIRTEHFPLTLESARPSHTSQYLCASTQGAEKLFFGSGTQLSVL.

This clone was counted a single time. V gene TRBV27 combines with J gene TRBJ1-6; the D gene is possibly TRBD1 (6 bases). The CDR3 sequence is 14 residues long. Per the germline V gene, CDR1 is MNHEY and CDR2 is SMNVEV (reference sequence). V lost 1 base, J lost 10 bases, and 11 bases lay in between. Written as DNA, the CDR3 is TGTGCCAGCAGTTTATACCAGGGGAGGTCACCCCTCCACTTT. Residues: CASSLYQGRSPLHF.

V and J are TRBV28 and TRBJ2-1; D remains ambiguous. The CDR3 totals 14 residues. Germline CDR1 reads MDHEN; CDR2 reads SYDVKM. Trimming stripped 6 bases from V and 7 bases from J, with 16 bases between. This CDR3 reads CASSLRHKSNEQFF. The CDR3 bases are TGTGCCAGCAGCCTCCGACACAAATCTAATGAGCAGTTCTTC.

The chain uses TRBV1 and TRBJ2-3; whether TRBD2, the table's D call, matches the DNA was not checked. TRBV1 constitutes a pseudogene. CDR3 length equals 18 residues. CDR3 sequence: CTSSQGGPGGGNTDTQYF. The CDR3 nucleotides are TGCACCAGCAGCCAAGGGGGGCCTGGCGGGGGTAACACAGATACGCAGTATTTT.

CDR3 loop: CASSRGLGTEAFF. Here the CDR3 DNA reads TGTGCCAGCAGCAGGGGTTTGGGCACTGAAGCTTTCTTT. This sequence joins TRBV28 and TRBJ1-1; possible D gene TRBD1, 6 bases. V dropped 6 bases and J dropped 4 bases, with 12 bases sitting between them. The length of the CDR3 is 13 residues. Germline CDR1 and CDR2: MDHEN and SYDVKM.

This chain links TRBV7-2 with TRBJ2-7; 8 nucleotides align to TRBD2. Germline CDR1 and CDR2: SGHTA and FQGNSA. V dropped 5 bases and J dropped 0; count of bases not matched to a gene: 12. There are 17 residues in the CDR3. DNA for the CDR3: TGTGCCAGCAGCAAGCTGAGCGGGGGTTATTCCTCCTACGAGCAGTACTTC. It yields the protein CASSKLSGGYSSYEQYF.

V and J are TRBV7-2 and TRBJ2-4; D perhaps matches TRBD1 (5 bases). CDR1 is SGHTA and CDR2 is FQGNSA in the germline V gene. The CDR3 runs to 17 residues. The V end was cut by 1 base, the J end by 1 base, with 14 bases between. In DNA form, the CDR3 reads TGTGCCAGCAGCTTAGGGCAGGGCAAAGATGCCAAAAACATTCAGTACTTC. Translated: CASSLGQGKDAKNIQYF. The whole variable domain, filled in from reference TRBV7-2 and TRBJ2-4, reads GAGVSQSPSNKVTEKGKDVELRCDPISGHTALYWYRQSLGQGLEFLIYFQGNSAPDKSGLPSDRFSAERTGGSVSTLTIQRTQQEDSAVYLCASSLGQGKDAKNIQYFGAGTRLSVL.

The J gene is TRBJ1-2, the V gene TRBV6-1; tentative D call: TRBD1 (5 bases). Germline loops: CDR1 MNHNS, CDR2 SASEGT. The CDR3 has 13 amino acids. Trimming left V 0 bases short and J 8 bases short, with 10 bases between. The CDR3 protein is CASSEAGLEGYTF. The DNA of the CDR3 is TGTGCCAGCAGTGAAGCGGGGCTGGAGGGCTACACCTTC.

The rearrangement links TRBV11-3 to TRBJ2-1, with D possibly TRBD2 on 6 matching bases. Looked up from germline, CDR1 is SGHNT and CDR2 is YENEEA. V was shortened by 5 bases and J by 5 bases, with 16 bases between the two germline ends. The CDR3 spans 15 residues. The CDR3 is CASSPSRDSNNEQFF. CDR3 nucleotide sequence: TGTGCCAGCAGCCCTTCCCGGGACTCTAACAATGAGCAGTTCTTC. The full variable domain, rest sourced from reference TRBV11-3 and TRBJ2-1, is EAGVVQSPRYKIIEKKQPVAFWCNPISGHNTLYWYLQNLGQGPELLIRYENEEAVDDSQLPKDRFSAERLKGVDSTLKIQPAELGDSAVYLCASSPSRDSNNEQFFGPGTRLTVL.

The rearrangement joins TRBV15 to TRBJ2-5, with 9 bases identical to TRBD1. The J segment lost 5 bases and the V segment lost 5 bases, leaving 9 bases of the junction unmatched. The V gene's germline CDR1 is LNHNV and CDR2 YYDKDF (reference sequence). This CDR3 comprises 15 residues. The CDR3 protein is CATSGWTGDGETQYF. In nucleotides, the CDR3 is TGTGCCACCAGCGGGTGGACAGGGGATGGTGAGACCCAGTACTTC.

Note on this clone: The conserved closing phenylalanine or tryptophan is absent in this CDR3, likely reflecting a read error. The V call is TRBV7-2, the J call TRBJ1-5; maybe TRBD1 (6 bases). Per germline, CDR1 SGHTA and CDR2 FQGNSA. V lost 4 bases and J 7 bases, leaving 14 bases between the germline ends. This CDR3 comprises 14 residues. CDR3 protein: CASSYQGRGQPQHL. In DNA, the CDR3 is TGTGCCAGCAGCTATCAGGGGCGCGGGCAGCCCCAGCATCTT.